The TCR beta chain described here comes from a study of CD8+ T cells in alopecia areata. Study-level findings and limits: Alopecia totalis/universalis scalp especially showed more expanded CD8+ clones than normal scalp.

Extracted from the samples, RNA was reverse transcribed into cDNA to serve as the sequencing template. Profiled with immunoSEQ multiplex PCR; TCRdb holds only in-frame clones, not every one. The sample lists more than 100,000 clones; around three fifths were seen once. Germline assignment: CDR1 MGHRA and CDR2 YSYEKL. V dropped 3 bases and J dropped 7; count of bases not matched to a gene: 7. This CDR3 is 14 amino acids long. Only a few counts were recorded for this clone. No antigen is known for it. This TCR came from a human donor with alopecia areata. The rearrangement uses TRBV4-1 and TRBJ2-3, with 7 positions matching TRBD1. The specimen comprised CD4+ T cells sorted from blood, sampled at week 0. The CDR3 nucleotides read TGCGCCAGCAGCCAGGAATCGACAGGGAATACGCAGTATTTT. Translating it yields CASSQESTGNTQYF.